This TCR beta chain comes out of a study of OX40 agonist ivuxolimab in advanced cancers. Background on the study: At 82.7% male, the cohort had a mean age of approximately 60 years, ranging from about 20 to 80. Patients achieving partial responses numbered three: one hepatocellular carcinoma case and two cutaneous melanoma cases.

Study-level points and caveats: The authors did not determine the antigen specificity of the expanded peripheral T cells. Among the lowest peripheral clonal expansion occurred in 0.1-3.0 mg/kg partial responders.

Method: immunoSEQ multiplex PCR; TCRdb's copy keeps in-frame clones and lacks some. The data contain more than 50,000 clones, about 90% of them singletons. This clone has just one count. Its target is unknown. Germline V lookup: CDR1 KGHSH, CDR2 LQKENI. Trimming at V came to 2 bases and at J to 4 bases, leaving 10 bases not matched to a gene. The CDR3 contains 17 residues. This TCR was recovered from an adult with an advanced solid tumor such as melanoma, head and neck, liver or kidney cancer. The chain is built from TRBV18 and TRBJ2-1, with 8 bases lining up with TRBD1. The sample in question was CD4+ or CD8+ T cells sorted from blood, obtained in a trial of the OX40 agonist ivuxolimab. Here the CDR3 DNA reads TGTGCCAGCTCACCAGTAGGAGGGACAGGTGGATACAATGAGCAGTTCTTC. It codes for CASSPVGGTGGYNEQFF. The complete variable domain, with remaining parts taken from reference TRBV18 and TRBJ2-1, reads NAGVMQNPRHLVRRRGQEARLRCSPMKGHSHVYWYRQLPEEGLKFMVYLQKENIIDESGMPKERFSAEFPKEGPSILRIQQVVRGDSAAYFCASSPVGGTGGYNEQFFGPGTRLTVL.